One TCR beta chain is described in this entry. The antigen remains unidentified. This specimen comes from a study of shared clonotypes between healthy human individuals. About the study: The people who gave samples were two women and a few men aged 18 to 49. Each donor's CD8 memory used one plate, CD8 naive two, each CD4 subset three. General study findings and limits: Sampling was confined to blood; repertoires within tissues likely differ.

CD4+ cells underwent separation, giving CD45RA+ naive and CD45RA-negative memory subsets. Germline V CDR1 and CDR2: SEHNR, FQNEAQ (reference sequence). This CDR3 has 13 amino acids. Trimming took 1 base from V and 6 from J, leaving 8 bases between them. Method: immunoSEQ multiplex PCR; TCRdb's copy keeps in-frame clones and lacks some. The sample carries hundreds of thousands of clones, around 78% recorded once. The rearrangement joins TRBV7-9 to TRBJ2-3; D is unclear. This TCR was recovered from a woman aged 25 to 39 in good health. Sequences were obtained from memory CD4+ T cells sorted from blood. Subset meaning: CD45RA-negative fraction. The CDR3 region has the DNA TGTGCCAGCAGCTTAGGGGCATCTGATACGCAGTATTTT. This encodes CASSLGASDTQYF.